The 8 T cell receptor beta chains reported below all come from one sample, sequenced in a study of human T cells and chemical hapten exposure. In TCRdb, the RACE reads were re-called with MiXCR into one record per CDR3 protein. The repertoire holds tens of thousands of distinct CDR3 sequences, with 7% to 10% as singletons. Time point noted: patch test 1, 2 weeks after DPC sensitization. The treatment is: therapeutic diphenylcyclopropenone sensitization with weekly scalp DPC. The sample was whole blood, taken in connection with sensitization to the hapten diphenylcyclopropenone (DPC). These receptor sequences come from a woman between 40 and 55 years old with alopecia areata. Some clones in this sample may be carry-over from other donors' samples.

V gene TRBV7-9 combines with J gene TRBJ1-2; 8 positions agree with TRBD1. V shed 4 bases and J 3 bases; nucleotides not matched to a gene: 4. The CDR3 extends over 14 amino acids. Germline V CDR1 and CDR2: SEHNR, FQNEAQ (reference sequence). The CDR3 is CASSSDRVDYGYTF. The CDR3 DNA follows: TGTGCCAGCAGCTCGGACAGGGTGGACTATGGCTACACCTTC.

CDR3 coding DNA: TGTGCCAGCAGTGAATTCTCACTAGCGGGGCCCCCCAGGGCCAAAAACATTCAGTACTTC. This sequence encodes CASSEFSLAGPPRAKNIQYF. V usage is TRBV2 and J usage is TRBJ2-4, with 10 nucleotides matching TRBD2. The germline V gene has CDR1 SNHLY and CDR2 FYNNEI. V lost 2 bases, J lost 1 base, and 14 bases stayed unmatched. The CDR3 extends over 20 amino acids.

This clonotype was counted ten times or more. The CDR3: CASSVSGGNYGYTF. In nucleotides, the CDR3 is TGTGCCAGCAGCGTATCAGGGGGCAACTATGGCTACACCTTC. The rearrangement joins TRBV9 to TRBJ1-2, with 8 bases matching TRBD1. This CDR3 comprises 14 residues. Germline CDR1 reads SGDLS; CDR2 reads YYNGEE. The trim removed 1 base at V and 2 bases at J, leaving 1 base unmatched.

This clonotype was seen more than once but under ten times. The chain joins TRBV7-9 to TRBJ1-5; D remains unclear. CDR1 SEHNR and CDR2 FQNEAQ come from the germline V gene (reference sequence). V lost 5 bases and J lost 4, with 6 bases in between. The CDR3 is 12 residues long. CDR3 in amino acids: CASSDANQPQHF. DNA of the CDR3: TGTGCCAGCAGCGACGCGAATCAGCCCCAGCATTTT.

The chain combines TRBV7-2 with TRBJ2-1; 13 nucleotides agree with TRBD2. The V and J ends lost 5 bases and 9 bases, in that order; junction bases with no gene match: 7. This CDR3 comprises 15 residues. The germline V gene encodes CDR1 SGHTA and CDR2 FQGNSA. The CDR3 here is CASSTRLAGGGEQFF. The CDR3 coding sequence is TGTGCCAGCAGCACCCGACTAGCGGGGGGCGGTGAGCAGTTCTTC.

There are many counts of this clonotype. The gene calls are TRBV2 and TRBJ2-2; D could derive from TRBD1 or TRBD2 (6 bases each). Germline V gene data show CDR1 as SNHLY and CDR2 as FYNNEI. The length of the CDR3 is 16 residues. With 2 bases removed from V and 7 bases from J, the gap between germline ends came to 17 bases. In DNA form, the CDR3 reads TGTGCCAGCAGTGAAAGCGGTCCGGGGGCTGGCGGGGAGCTGTTTTTT. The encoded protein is CASSESGPGAGGELFF.

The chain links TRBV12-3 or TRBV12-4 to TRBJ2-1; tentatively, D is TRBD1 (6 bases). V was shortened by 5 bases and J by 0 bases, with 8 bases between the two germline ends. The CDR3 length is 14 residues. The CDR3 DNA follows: TGTGCCAGCAGTGGGGGCCACTCCTACAATGAGCAGTTCTTC. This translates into CASSGGHSYNEQFF.

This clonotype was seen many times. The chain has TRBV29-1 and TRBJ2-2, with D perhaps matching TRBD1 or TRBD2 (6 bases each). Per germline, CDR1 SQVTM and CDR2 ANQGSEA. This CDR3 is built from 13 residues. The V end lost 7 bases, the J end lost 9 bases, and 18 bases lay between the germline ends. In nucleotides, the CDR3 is TGCAGCGCCGATCCCGGGGGCGGAAGGGAGCTGTTTTTT. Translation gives CSADPGGGRELFF.